This TCR beta chain was found in a study of CD8+ T cells in alopecia areata. Study results and caveats: Between patients, shared TCR sequences were less clear than in mice. This was possibly due in part to HLA diversity in the patient population. Alphabeta T cells residing in normal skin are also sequenced in scalp samples.

Deletions cut 3 bases from V and 6 bases from J, with 9 bases between. CDR1 and CDR2 (germline): MNHEY, SMNVEV (reference sequence). CDR3 length: 13 residues. Extracted RNA was reverse transcribed, and the resulting cDNA served as sequencing template. TCRdb keeps only in-frame clones here, not all; method: immunoSEQ multiplex PCR. This sample has about 100,000 clones; under 60% occur once, and the top ten carry approximately 23%. About this clone: As yet, its antigen is unknown.

Starting from PBMCs, sorting isolated CD4+ and CD8+ T cells. The source is a human donor with alopecia areata. The sample taken for sequencing was NKG2D-low CD8+ T cells sorted from blood. The rearrangement joins TRBV27 to TRBJ2-1; D remains unclear. The CDR3 region is CASSFGLSNEQFF. CDR3 DNA: TGTGCCAGCAGTTTTGGTCTGTCCAATGAGCAGTTCTTC.